This TCR beta chain is drawn from a study of cytotoxic CD8 clonotypes in ibrutinib-treated CLL. Whole-study findings and limits: Exceeding age-matched healthy donors, baseline clonality also tracked the counts of circulating CD8+ T cells. Clonality increased with ibrutinib response but returned toward baseline at progression.

To note about this clone: Its antigen remains unidentified. Other DNA sequences in this specimen translate into the identical CDR3.

The protocol was immunoSEQ multiplex PCR, while the TCRdb copy is restricted to in-frame clones and leaves out a portion. Altogether about 250,000 clones are present, around three quarters being singletons, with the ten largest covering about 16%. Germline-derived CDR1 and CDR2 are GTSNPN and SVGIG (reference sequence). The J segment lost 0 bases and the V segment lost 4 bases, leaving 2 bases of the junction unmatched. The length of the CDR3 is 14 residues. J is TRBJ2-2 and V is TRBV30; 7 nucleotides match TRBD2. The sample was PBMCs, taken after 24 months of ibrutinib treatment. The sequence was collected from a human donor with chronic lymphocytic leukemia. The CDR3 spells CAWTSGANTGELFF. For the CDR3, the DNA is TGTGCCTGGACGAGCGGGGCGAACACCGGGGAGCTGTTTTTT.